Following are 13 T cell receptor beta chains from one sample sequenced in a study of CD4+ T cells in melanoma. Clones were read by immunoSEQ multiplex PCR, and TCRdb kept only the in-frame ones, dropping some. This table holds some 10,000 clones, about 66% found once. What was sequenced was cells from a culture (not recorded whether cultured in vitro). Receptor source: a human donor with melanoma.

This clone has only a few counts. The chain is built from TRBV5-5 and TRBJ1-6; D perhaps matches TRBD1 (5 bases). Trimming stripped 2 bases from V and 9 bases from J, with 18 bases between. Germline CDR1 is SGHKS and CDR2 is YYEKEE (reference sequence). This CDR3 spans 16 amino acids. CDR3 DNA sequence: TGTGCCAGCAGCTTCGGGCAGGGCGAAAGTCGTTCACCCCTCCACTTT. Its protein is CASSFGQGESRSPLHF.

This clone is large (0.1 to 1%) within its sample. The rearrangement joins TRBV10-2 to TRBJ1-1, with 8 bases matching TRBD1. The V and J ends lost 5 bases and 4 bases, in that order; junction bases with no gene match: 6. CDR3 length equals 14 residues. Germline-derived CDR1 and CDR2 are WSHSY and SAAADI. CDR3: CASSRQGSGTEAFF. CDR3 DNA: TGCGCCAGCAGTAGACAGGGGAGTGGCACTGAAGCTTTCTTT.

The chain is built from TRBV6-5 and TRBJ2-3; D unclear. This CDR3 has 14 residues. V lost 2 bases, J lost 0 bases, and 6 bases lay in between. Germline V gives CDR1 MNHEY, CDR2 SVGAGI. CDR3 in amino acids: CASSYETSTDTQYF. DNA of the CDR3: TGTGCCAGCAGTTACGAGACTAGCACAGATACGCAGTATTTT.

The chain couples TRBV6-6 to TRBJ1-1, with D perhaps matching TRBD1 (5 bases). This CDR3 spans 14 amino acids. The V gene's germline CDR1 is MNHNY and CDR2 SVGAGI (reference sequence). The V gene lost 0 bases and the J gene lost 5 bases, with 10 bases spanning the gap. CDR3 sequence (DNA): TGTGCCAGCAGTTACTCATCTCGGGGGACTGAAGCTTTCTTT. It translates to CASSYSSRGTEAFF.

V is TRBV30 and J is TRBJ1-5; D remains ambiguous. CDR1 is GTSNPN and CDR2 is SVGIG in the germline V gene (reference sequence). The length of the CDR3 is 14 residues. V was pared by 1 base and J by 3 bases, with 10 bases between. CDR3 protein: CAWSEWTHNQPQHF. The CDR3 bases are TGTGCCTGGAGTGAATGGACTCACAATCAGCCCCAGCATTTT.

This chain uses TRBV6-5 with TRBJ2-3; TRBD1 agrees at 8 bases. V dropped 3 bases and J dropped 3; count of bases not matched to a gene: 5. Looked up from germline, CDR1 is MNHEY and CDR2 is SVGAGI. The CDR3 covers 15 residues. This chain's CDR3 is CASSYDRGLTDTQYF. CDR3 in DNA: TGTGCCAGCAGTTATGACAGGGGCCTAACAGATACGCAGTATTTT.

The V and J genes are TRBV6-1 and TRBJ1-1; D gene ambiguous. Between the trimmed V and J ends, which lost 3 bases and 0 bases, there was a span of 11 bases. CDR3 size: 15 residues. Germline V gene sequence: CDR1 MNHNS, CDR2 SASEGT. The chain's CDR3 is CASSDPFAMNTEAFF. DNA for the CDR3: TGTGCCAGCAGTGATCCCTTCGCGATGAACACTGAAGCTTTCTTT.

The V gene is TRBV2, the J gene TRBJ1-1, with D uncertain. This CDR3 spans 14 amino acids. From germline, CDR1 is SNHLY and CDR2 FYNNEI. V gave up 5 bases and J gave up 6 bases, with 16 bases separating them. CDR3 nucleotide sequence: TGTGCCAGCAGTCGAGACGGATTGAATTCTGAAGCTTTCTTT. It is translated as CASSRDGLNSEAFF.

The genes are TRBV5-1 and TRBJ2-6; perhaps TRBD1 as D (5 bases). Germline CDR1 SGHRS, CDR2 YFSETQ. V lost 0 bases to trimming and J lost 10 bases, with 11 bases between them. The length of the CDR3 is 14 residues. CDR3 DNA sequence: TGCGCCAGCAGCTTGGGGATTCAGGGAAACGTCCTGACTTTC. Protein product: CASSLGIQGNVLTF.

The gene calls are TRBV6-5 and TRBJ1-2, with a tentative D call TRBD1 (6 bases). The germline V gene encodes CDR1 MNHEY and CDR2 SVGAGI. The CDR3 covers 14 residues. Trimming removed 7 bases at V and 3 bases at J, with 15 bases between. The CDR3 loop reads CASKEQGFDYGYTF. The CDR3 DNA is TGTGCCAGCAAAGAACAGGGATTTGACTATGGCTACACCTTC.

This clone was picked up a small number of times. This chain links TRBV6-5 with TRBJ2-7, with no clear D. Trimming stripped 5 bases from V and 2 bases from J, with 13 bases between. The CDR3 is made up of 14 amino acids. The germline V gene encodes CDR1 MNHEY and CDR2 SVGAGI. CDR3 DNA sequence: TGTGCCAGCAGTCAAAAGACGGTCCCCTACGAGCAGTACTTC. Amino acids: CASSQKTVPYEQYF.

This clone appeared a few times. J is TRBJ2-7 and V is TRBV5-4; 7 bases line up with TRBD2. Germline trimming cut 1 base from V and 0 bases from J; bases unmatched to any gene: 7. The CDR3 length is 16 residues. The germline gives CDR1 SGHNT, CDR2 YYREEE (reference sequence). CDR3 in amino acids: CASSLSVGGSSYEQYF. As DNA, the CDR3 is TGTGCCAGCAGCTTGTCCGTCGGGGGGAGCTCCTACGAGCAGTACTTC.

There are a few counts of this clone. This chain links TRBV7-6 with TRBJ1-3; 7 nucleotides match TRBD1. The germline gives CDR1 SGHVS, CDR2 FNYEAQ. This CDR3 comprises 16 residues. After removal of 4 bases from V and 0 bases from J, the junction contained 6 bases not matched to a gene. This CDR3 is CASSSESGGSGNTIYF. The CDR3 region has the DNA TGTGCCAGCAGCTCCGAGTCAGGGGGCTCTGGAAACACCATATATTTT. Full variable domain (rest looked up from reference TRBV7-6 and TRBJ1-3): GAGVSQSPRYKVTKRGQDVALRCDPISGHVSLYWYRQALGQGPEFLTYFNYEAQQDKSGLPNDRFSAERPEGSISTLTIQRTEQRDSAMYRCASSSESGGSGNTIYFGEGSWLTVV.